These 3 T cell receptor beta chains were all obtained from the same sample, sequenced in a study of shared clonotypes between healthy human individuals. Libraries were prepared by immunoSEQ multiplex PCR; TCRdb keeps only in-frame clonotypes and omits some of them. The sample contains millions of clones, 95% of which appear only once. The sample was naive CD4+ T cells sorted from blood. Subset in this sample: CD45RA+ positively selected. These receptors originate from a man aged 18-30 years in good health.

The chain links TRBV29-1 to TRBJ2-7; D perhaps matches TRBD2 (6 bases). V was pared by 3 bases and J by 9 bases, with 15 bases between. Germline V gene sequence: CDR1 SQVTM, CDR2 ANQGSEA. The CDR3 covers 12 residues. The CDR3: CSVEAGGDGQYF. CDR3 sequence (DNA): TGCAGCGTTGAGGCCGGCGGGGATGGGCAGTACTTC.

Only one count was recorded for this clone. The CDR3 loop is CAPGAQGRSYEQYF. The CDR3 DNA is TGTGCCCCGGGGGCCCAGGGGCGCTCCTACGAGCAGTACTTC. The genes are TRBV15 and TRBJ2-7; either TRBD1 or TRBD2 may fit D (6 bases each). Per the germline V gene, CDR1 is LNHNV and CDR2 is YYDKDF (reference sequence). Trimming took 11 bases from V and 0 from J, leaving 17 bases between them. CDR3 length equals 14 residues.

This chain uses TRBV6-6 with TRBJ1-3; D possibly corresponds to TRBD1 (5 bases). The length of the CDR3 is 14 residues. V was cut by 6 bases and J by 1 base, with 10 bases left in between. CDR1 and CDR2 (germline): MNHNY, SVGAGI (reference sequence). The DNA for the CDR3 is TGTGCCAGCAGACAGGACCTTTCTGGAAACACCATATATTTT. It translates to CASRQDLSGNTIYF.